Listed below are T cell receptor beta chains from one sample, sequenced in a study of beta chain features in type 1 diabetes. Using immunoSEQ multiplex PCR, the repertoire was profiled, and TCRdb retains in-frame clones only, with some absent. Altogether roughly 400,000 clones are present, less than 15% being singletons, with the ten largest covering under 0.02%. The sequencing input was naive CD4+ T cells from blood. These receptors originate from a woman aged 18-29 years in good health. Both conserved end residues are part of each CDR3. The D gene is left open where the match is weak. Clone size appears in some rows only: once, few, many, or a class for an expanded clone.

CASSLGDRDNGYTF TGTGCCAGCAGTTTAGGGGACAGGGATAATGGCTACACCTTC TRBD1 TRBJ1-2 TRBV27 few
CASSEGGLNTEAFF TGCGCCAGCAGCGAGGGGGGGTTGAACACTGAAGCTTTCTTT . TRBJ1-1 TRBV5-1 .
CASRTGGVETQYF TGTGCCAGTAGGACAGGGGGCGTAGAGACCCAGTACTTC TRBD1 TRBJ2-5 TRBV19 .
CASSRQRYEQYF TGTGCCAGCAGCCGACAGAGATACGAGCAGTACTTC . TRBJ2-7 TRBV14 .
CASSGTATDTQYF TGTGCCAGCAGTGGGACAGCCACAGATACGCAGTATTTT . TRBJ2-3 TRBV25-1 .
CASRKPGQGVGGYTF TGCGCCAGCAGGAAACCGGGACAGGGAGTAGGCGGCTACACCTTC TRBD1 TRBJ1-2 TRBV4-1 .
CASSYGTEGTQYF TGTGCCAGCAGTTACGGGACAGAAGGCACGCAGTATTTT TRBD1 TRBJ2-3 TRBV6-6 .
CAISDRTSTDTQYF TGTGCCATCAGTGACAGAACCAGCACAGATACGCAGTATTTT . TRBJ2-3 TRBV10-3 few
CASSHRPAQVRSIGTGELFF TGCGCCAGCAGCCATCGCCCCGCACAGGTGAGGTCGATTGGCACCGGGGAGCTGTTTTTT . TRBJ2-2 TRBV4-1 few
CASSYEGGQSYNEQFF TGTGCCAGCAGTTACGAGGGCGGCCAGAGCTACAATGAGCAGTTCTTC . TRBJ2-1 TRBV6-5 .
CASSLRRVHAYEQYF TGTGCCAGCAGTTTAAGGAGGGTTCATGCCTACGAGCAGTACTTC . TRBJ2-7 TRBV28 few
CASSIGVWGGGQFF TGTGCCAGCAGCATAGGGGTCTGGGGGGGCGGGCAGTTCTTC . TRBJ2-1 TRBV13 .
CASSVRRQAGNTIYF TGTGCCAGCAGCGTACGCCGACAGGCTGGAAACACCATATATTTT . TRBJ1-3 TRBV9 few
CASSLTSGAYNEQFF TGTGCCAGCAGCTTGACTAGCGGGGCGTACAATGAGCAGTTCTTC TRBD2 TRBJ2-1 TRBV7-2 few
CASNGGTSGQETQYF TGTGCCAGCAACGGTGGAACTAGCGGACAAGAGACCCAGTACTTC TRBD2 TRBJ2-5 TRBV4-2 few
CASRLQGTGELFF TGTGCCAGCAGACTCCAGGGGACCGGGGAGCTGTTTTTT . TRBJ2-2 TRBV14 .
CSVYGGRTGNEQFF TGCAGCGTTTATGGGGGCCGAACGGGCAATGAGCAGTTCTTC . TRBJ2-1 TRBV29-1 few
CASRNTGAPQHF TGTGCCAGCAGGAATACAGGGGCCCCCCAGCATTTT TRBD1 TRBJ1-5 TRBV28 .
CASSLPAEQFF TGTGCCAGCAGCTTGCCCGCGGAGCAGTTCTTC . TRBJ2-1 TRBV5-6 .
CASSLLLNTGRSYTF TGTGCCAGCAGTTTACTCCTAAACACAGGGCGTAGCTACACCTTC . TRBJ1-2 TRBV28 few
CASASADTQYF TGTGCCAGTGCTAGCGCAGATACGCAGTATTTT . TRBJ2-3 TRBV28 few
CSARVNLVQYF TGCAGTGCTAGAGTAAACTTGGTTCAGTACTTC . TRBJ2-4 TRBV20-1 .
CSHMARGLADTQYF TGCAGCCACATGGCAAGGGGGCTCGCAGATACGCAGTATTTT TRBD1 TRBJ2-3 TRBV29-1 .
CASSLVSAGELFF TGTGCCAGCAGCTTAGTCTCTGCCGGGGAGCTGTTTTTT . TRBJ2-2 TRBV11-2 .
CASSEREGNTQYF TGTGCCAGCAGTGAACGGGAGGGGAATACGCAGTATTTT TRBD2 TRBJ2-3 TRBV2 .
CASTSVRGNTEAFF TGTGCCAGCACTTCAGTTCGGGGGAACACTGAAGCTTTCTTT . TRBJ1-1 TRBV2 few
CASRVYREAFF TGTGCCAGCAGAGTATACAGGGAAGCTTTCTTT . TRBJ1-1 TRBV2 .
CAISPQLVEVETQYF TGTGCCATCAGTCCCCAATTAGTAGAGGTGGAGACCCAGTACTTC . TRBJ2-5 TRBV10-3 few
CASSPARMRQETQYF TGTGCCAGCAGCCCCGCCAGGATGCGCCAAGAGACCCAGTACTTC . TRBJ2-5 TRBV7-8 .
CASSPKGLGQGNQPQHF TGTGCCAGCTCACCAAAAGGCCTGGGACAGGGGAATCAGCCCCAGCATTTT TRBD1 TRBJ1-5 TRBV18 few
CAWKRLAGESYNEQFF TGTGCCTGGAAGAGACTAGCGGGAGAGTCCTACAATGAGCAGTTCTTC TRBD2 TRBJ2-1 TRBV30 .
CAWSPGSYSNQPQHF TGTGCCTGGAGCCCCGGGTCCTATAGCAATCAGCCCCAGCATTTT . TRBJ1-5 TRBV30 few
CASSPGLALNEQYF TGTGCCAGTAGTCCTGGACTAGCGCTCAACGAGCAGTACTTC TRBD2 TRBJ2-7 TRBV19 .
CASSAHSSGDTEAFF TGTGCCAGCAGCGCTCACTCTTCGGGGGACACTGAAGCTTTCTTT . TRBJ1-1 TRBV7-9 .
CASSSPGVAVQKQYF TGTGCCAGCAGTTCCCCAGGGGTGGCAGTTCAAAAGCAGTACTTC . TRBJ2-7 TRBV6-5 .
CASASGMATFF TGTGCCAGTGCTAGCGGGATGGCGACGTTCTTC TRBD2 TRBJ2-1 TRBV7-9 few
CASSLAQRASSYEQYF TGCGCCAGCAGCTTGGCCCAGCGGGCCAGCTCCTACGAGCAGTACTTC . TRBJ2-7 TRBV5-1 few
CSATGGTQGGYTF TGCAGCGCGACAGGGGGCACACAGGGTGGCTACACCTTC TRBD1 TRBJ1-2 TRBV29-1 .
CASSSQGNGNQPQHF TGTGCCAGCAGTTCGCAGGGGAACGGCAATCAGCCCCAGCATTTT . TRBJ1-5 TRBV6-5 few
CAWSPGGSNYGYTF TGTGCCTGGAGCCCAGGGGGTTCCAACTATGGCTACACCTTC TRBD1 TRBJ1-2 TRBV30 few
CASSLERQGRTGYTF TGTGCCAGCTCCCTGGAAAGACAGGGGAGGACTGGCTACACCTTC TRBD1 TRBJ1-2 TRBV18 .
CASGPGPYNEQFF TGTGCTAGTGGCCCCGGTCCATACAATGAGCAGTTCTTC . TRBJ2-1 TRBV12-5 .
CASSYPGTGGRNEQFF TGTGCCAGCAGTTACCCTGGGACAGGGGGACGCAATGAGCAGTTCTTC TRBD1 TRBJ2-1 TRBV6-6 .
CASSLPLAGGRTDTQYF TGCGCCAGCAGCTTGCCACTAGCGGGAGGCCGCACAGATACGCAGTATTTT TRBD2 TRBJ2-3 TRBV5-1 few
CASSLSWTGRDTEAFF TGTGCCAGCAGCTTATCCTGGACAGGGAGAGACACTGAAGCTTTCTTT TRBD1 TRBJ1-1 TRBV7-3 few
CASSRGLTHSYEQYF TGTGCCAGCAGCAGGGGACTGACCCACTCCTACGAGCAGTACTTC . TRBJ2-7 TRBV13 few
CASSQPSGRVINEQFF TGTGCCAGCAGCCAACCCAGCGGGAGGGTTATAAATGAGCAGTTCTTC TRBD2 TRBJ2-1 TRBV14 few
CAWSASGTSGLAGQYF TGTGCCTGGAGTGCCTCGGGGACTAGCGGCTTGGCGGGGCAGTACTTC TRBD2 TRBJ2-7 TRBV30 .
CASSLHAMNTEAFF TGTGCCAGCAGCTTACACGCTATGAACACTGAAGCTTTCTTT . TRBJ1-1 TRBV7-9 few
CASSIGDRNTEAFF TGCGCCAGCAGCATCGGGGACAGGAACACTGAAGCTTTCTTT TRBD1 TRBJ1-1 TRBV5-1 few
CASSLLAGGRETQYF TGTGCCAGCAGCTTACTAGCGGGAGGCCGGGAGACCCAGTACTTC TRBD2 TRBJ2-5 TRBV7-2 few
CASLFGTGGLNTEAFF TGTGCCAGCTTATTTGGGACAGGGGGCCTAAACACTGAAGCTTTCTTT TRBD1 TRBJ1-1 TRBV28 .
CASSSPGTGVGEQYF TGTGCCAGCAGTTCCCCCGGGACAGGGGTAGGAGAGCAGTACTTC TRBD1 TRBJ2-7 TRBV6-6 once
CSVQRTGDEQFF TGCAGCGTACAAAGGACCGGGGATGAGCAGTTCTTC . TRBJ2-1 TRBV29-1 few
CAWLGEGYEQYF TGTGCCTGGCTGGGTGAGGGATACGAGCAGTACTTC . TRBJ2-7 TRBV30 .